This passage covers 8 T cell receptor beta chains from one sample sequenced in a study of OX40 agonist ivuxolimab in advanced cancers. Assay used: immunoSEQ multiplex PCR; TCRdb lists only in-frame clones, some missing. This table has 74,000 or so clones, roughly 91% appearing once. The sample was CD4+ or CD8+ T cells sorted from blood, taken in a trial of the OX40 agonist ivuxolimab. These TCRs come from an adult with an advanced solid tumor such as melanoma, head and neck, liver or kidney cancer.

The chain uses TRBV5-1 and TRBJ1-1, with a tentative D call TRBD1 (5 bases). CDR1 is SGHRS, CDR2 YFSETQ, per germline. The CDR3 length is 15 residues. V gave up 5 bases and J gave up 0 bases, with 14 bases separating them. The CDR3 is CASRLDSLMNTEAFF. The CDR3 DNA is TGCGCCAGCAGACTCGACAGCCTTATGAACACTGAAGCTTTCTTT.

The gene calls are TRBV27 and TRBJ1-2; TRBD1 aligns across 11 bases. The V gene end was trimmed by 2 bases and the J gene end by 8 bases; junction bases not matched to a gene: 7. CDR1 MNHEY and CDR2 SMNVEV come from the germline V gene (reference sequence). CDR3 size: 15 residues. In nucleotides, the CDR3 is TGTGCCAGCAGTTTAGTAGGGACAGGGGGTATGGGCTACACCTTC. This gives the protein CASSLVGTGGMGYTF.

The J gene is TRBJ2-3, the V gene TRBV7-2; 8 bases are shared with TRBD1. The CDR3 runs to 14 residues. Trimming cost V 5 bases and J 1 base; bases outside gene matches: 2. Germline CDR1 and CDR2: SGHTA and FQGNSA. CDR3 coding DNA: TGTGCCAGCAGCCCGACAGGGGGCACAGATACGCAGTATTTT. It is translated as CASSPTGGTDTQYF.

The chain links TRBV11-2 to TRBJ1-2; a possible D gene is TRBD1 (5 bases). The CDR3 has 13 amino acids. CDR1 is SGHAT and CDR2 is FQNNGV in the germline V gene. V was trimmed by 5 bases and J by 8 bases, leaving 15 bases between them. CDR3 residues: CASSLRTSGGYTF. CDR3 sequence (DNA): TGTGCCAGCAGCCTCCGGACAAGCGGCGGCTACACCTTC.

The chain uses TRBV27 and TRBJ2-3; D perhaps matches TRBD1 (5 bases). The ends were cut back, 4 bases at V and 3 bases at J, with 20 bases in the middle. Per germline, CDR1 MNHEY and CDR2 SMNVEV (reference sequence). This CDR3 is 17 amino acids long. The CDR3: CASSSTRLQGTTDTQYF. The CDR3 bases are TGTGCCAGCAGTTCCACACGTCTGCAGGGAACGACAGATACGCAGTATTTT.

The chain joins TRBV6-1 to TRBJ1-2; 9 nucleotides line up with TRBD1. CDR1 and CDR2 from the germline V gene are MNHNS and SASEGT. J gave up 4 bases and V 1 base, and 4 bases lay outside the gene matches. This CDR3 has 15 amino acids. The CDR3 sequence is CASSEVRTGAYGYTF. CDR3 DNA: TGTGCCAGCAGTGAAGTCCGGACAGGGGCCTATGGCTACACCTTC.

For the CDR3, the DNA is TGTGCCAGCAGTTATGGCAATGAGCAGTTCTTC. It codes for CASSYGNEQFF. The chain joins TRBV6-1 to TRBJ2-1; D gene unclear. The CDR3 runs 11 residues. Trimming shortened V by 5 bases and J by 6 bases, and 5 bases separated the two germline ends. CDR1 and CDR2 (germline): MNHNS, SASEGT.

This sequence joins TRBV9 and TRBJ2-7, with TRBD2 matching over 9 bases. The J segment lost 1 base and the V segment lost 1 base, leaving 12 bases of the junction unmatched. Germline CDR1 SGDLS, CDR2 YYNGEE. The CDR3 runs 18 residues. CDR3 amino acids: CASSVNPESGGPSYEQYF. The CDR3 DNA sequence: TGTGCCAGCAGCGTAAATCCTGAAAGCGGGGGGCCTTCCTACGAGCAGTACTTC.